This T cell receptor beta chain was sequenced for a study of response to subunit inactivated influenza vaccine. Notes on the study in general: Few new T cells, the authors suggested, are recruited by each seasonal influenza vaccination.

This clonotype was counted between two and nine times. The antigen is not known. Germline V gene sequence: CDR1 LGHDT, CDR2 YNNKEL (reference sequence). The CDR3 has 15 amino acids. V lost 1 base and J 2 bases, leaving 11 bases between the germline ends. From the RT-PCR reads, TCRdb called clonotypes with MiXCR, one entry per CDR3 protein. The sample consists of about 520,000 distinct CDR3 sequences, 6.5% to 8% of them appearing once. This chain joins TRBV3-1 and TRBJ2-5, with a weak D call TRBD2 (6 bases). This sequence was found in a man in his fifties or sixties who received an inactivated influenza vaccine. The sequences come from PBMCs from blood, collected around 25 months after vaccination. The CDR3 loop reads CASSQAWGVQETQYF. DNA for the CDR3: TGTGCCAGCAGCCAAGCTTGGGGGGTGCAAGAGACCCAGTACTTC.